This T cell receptor (beta chain) emerged from a study of CXCR3-negative and CXCR3-positive naive CD8 T cells. The CDR3 is 16 amino acids. cDNA libraries for TRB were generated by 5' RACE incorporating UMI labels. TCRdb reprocessed the 5' RACE reads and keeps a single row for each CDR3 protein, giving no DNA. The sample features about 120,000 distinct CDR3 sequences, with 0.25% to 0.35% in its top ten. The authors gated naive CD8+ T cells as CD45RO-CCR7+CD27+CD95-. The sequenced material came from naive CXCR3- CD8+ T cells from blood. Subset indicated: CD45RO-CCR7+CD27+CD95- naive CD8+ T cells lacking CXCR3 (TNR3-). This TCR was sampled from a human donor in good health. Some clones in this sample may be carry-over from other donors' samples. This chain connects TRBV12-3 or TRBV12-4 to TRBJ2-5; the TCRdb D gene call, TRBD2, has no DNA to confirm it. The CDR3 reads CASSQLAGVWSETQYF.